These 8 T cell receptor beta chains share one sample of origin, sequenced in a study of blood T cell repertoires in COVID-19. Profiled with immunoSEQ multiplex PCR; TCRdb holds only in-frame clones, not every one. The profile shows about 120,000 clones, 75% to 85% of them singletons. Sequenced input: peripheral blood. Receptor source: an elderly woman with acute or convalescent COVID-19.

V gene TRBV7-2 combines with J gene TRBJ2-7, with 14 nucleotides matching TRBD2. J gave up 9 bases and V 4 bases, and 8 bases lay outside the gene matches. Germline CDR1 is SGHTA and CDR2 is FQGNSA. The CDR3 loop spans 15 amino acids. CDR3 nucleotide sequence: TGTGCCAGCAGCTCGACTAGCGGGGGGGCCGCCGGGCAGTACTTC. Translation gives CASSSTSGGAAGQYF.

The genes are TRBV28 and TRBJ2-1; 12 bases are shared with TRBD2. This CDR3 is built from 15 residues. V gave up 5 bases and J gave up 9 bases; unmatched junction bases: 8. CDR1 is MDHEN, CDR2 SYDVKM, per germline. CDR3 in amino acids: CASSTWTSGKGEQFF. The CDR3 DNA is TGTGCCAGCAGTACATGGACTAGCGGGAAGGGTGAGCAGTTCTTC.

V usage is TRBV7-3 and J usage is TRBJ2-1, with TRBD2 matching over 7 bases. V shed 1 base and J 0 bases; nucleotides not matched to a gene: 3. This CDR3 comprises 16 residues. CDR1 is SGHTA and CDR2 is FQGTGA in the germline V gene. CDR3 sequence: CASSLRAGVSYNEQFF. CDR3 in DNA: TGTGCCAGCAGCTTAAGGGCGGGAGTCTCCTACAATGAGCAGTTCTTC.

This chain joins TRBV9 and TRBJ2-3; tentative D call: TRBD1 (5 bases). The V gene's germline CDR1 is SGDLS and CDR2 YYNGEE. Trimming left V 3 bases short and J 3 bases short, with 17 bases between. This CDR3 is 16 amino acids long. CDR3 coding DNA: TGTGCCAGCAGCGCAGGGTCGGGCTTTAGGACAGATACGCAGTATTTT. This gives the protein CASSAGSGFRTDTQYF. The full variable domain, with the rest looked up from reference TRBV9 and TRBJ2-3, is DSGVTQTPKHLITATGQRVTLRCSPRSGDLSVYWYQQSLDQGLQFLIQYYNGEERAKGNILERFSAQQFPDLHSELNLSSLELGDSALYFCASSAGSGFRTDTQYFGPGTRLTVL.

The chain couples TRBV19 to TRBJ1-1; TRBD1 matches 8 bases. V was pared by 5 bases and J by 6 bases, with 11 bases of the junction left unmatched. Looked up from germline, CDR1 is LNHDA and CDR2 is SQIVND (reference sequence). The length of the CDR3 is 15 residues. The DNA of the CDR3 is TGTGCCAGTAGTGACTTTGGACAGGGAGGGGCTGAAGCTTTCTTT. Translating gives CASSDFGQGGAEAFF.

The J gene is TRBJ2-3, the V gene TRBV9; TRBD2 matches 9 bases. Germline CDR1 SGDLS, CDR2 YYNGEE. With 3 bases clipped from V and 4 bases from J, the junction kept 6 bases outside the gene matches. The length of the CDR3 is 15 residues. The CDR3 loop is CASSGGTSWADTQYF. The CDR3 DNA reads as TGTGCCAGCAGCGGGGGGACTAGCTGGGCAGATACGCAGTATTTT.

This chain links TRBV6-6 with TRBJ1-1; the D is unclear. Germline CDR1 and CDR2: MNHNY and SVGAGI (reference sequence). Trimming removed 2 bases at V and 5 bases at J, with 6 bases between. The length of the CDR3 is 12 residues. CDR3: CASSYELTEAFF. CDR3 coding DNA: TGTGCCAGCAGTTACGAACTGACTGAAGCTTTCTTT.

This chain uses TRBV3-1 (or the pseudogene TRBV3-2) with TRBJ2-7; TRBD2 matches 11 bases. Trimming at V came to 4 bases and at J to 2 bases, leaving 1 base not matched to a gene. CDR1 and CDR2 from the germline V gene are LGHDT and YNNKEL (reference sequence). This CDR3 comprises 14 residues. The CDR3 is CASSLGLAAYEQYF. In nucleotides, the CDR3 is TGTGCCAGCAGCCTGGGACTAGCGGCCTACGAGCAGTACTTC.